One sample yielded the 22 T cell receptor beta chains listed below, sequenced in a study of spatial heterogeneity in lung cancer. Overall study results and limits: In tumors, expanded intratumoral alpha and beta TCR counts tracked mutation counts.

TCRdb independently ran MiXCR on the 5' RACE reads; one entry per CDR3 protein. The data contain 9,000 to 13,000 distinct CDR3 sequences, over 9.5% of them singletons. Stated time point: sample taken at primary tumor resection. Which antigens these TCRs recognize remains unknown. Specimen: lung tumor tissue, collected at surgery. The receptor source for this set is a male donor with early-stage non-small cell lung cancer.

CDR3 in DNA: TGCGCCAGCAGTCTGAGCCGGGCCGCCACTGAAGCTTTCTTT. Its protein is CASSLSRAATEAFF. The rearrangement joins TRBV4-1 to TRBJ1-1; D is ambiguous. The CDR3 is 14 residues long. The germline CDR1 and CDR2 sequences are MGHRA and YSYEKL. V lost 6 bases to trimming and J lost 4 bases, with 15 bases between them.

The table lists this clonotype with many counts. This chain links TRBV28 with TRBJ2-7, with D perhaps TRBD2 (6 bases). Germline lookup yields CDR1 MDHEN and CDR2 SYDVKM. CDR3 length: 15 residues. The V and J ends lost 3 bases and 0 bases respectively, with 12 bases between them. DNA for the CDR3: TGTGCCAGCAGTTTGCTGGGGAGGAGCTCCTACGAGCAGTACTTC. This translates into CASSLLGRSSYEQYF. Variable domain in full (rest from reference TRBV28 and TRBJ2-7): DVKVTQSSRYLVKRTGEKVFLECVQDMDHENMFWYRQDPGLGLRLIYFSYDVKMKEKGDIPEGYSVSREKKERFSLILESASTNQTSMYLCASSLLGRSSYEQYFGPGTRLTVT.

This rearrangement joins TRBV5-6 to TRBJ1-5, with unresolved D. The CDR3 covers 14 residues. Trimming removed 4 bases at V and 8 bases at J, with 16 bases between. Germline V lookup: CDR1 SGHDT, CDR2 YYEEEE. CDR3 residues: CASSLKTSLKPQHF. The CDR3 DNA follows: TGTGCCAGCAGCCTCAAAACGTCCCTTAAGCCCCAGCATTTT.

This clonotype was counted only a few times. This sequence joins TRBV7-2 and TRBJ2-3, with 9 bases identical to TRBD1. With V trimmed by 7 bases and J by 3 bases, 8 bases remained unmatched. The V gene's germline CDR1 is SGHTA and CDR2 FQGNSA. The CDR3 runs 15 residues. The CDR3 nucleotides are TGTGCCAGCAATCCCGGGACAGGGTATACAGATACGCAGTATTTT. Protein product: CASNPGTGYTDTQYF. The full variable domain, completed using reference TRBV7-2 and TRBJ2-3, is GAGVSQSPSNKVTEKGKDVELRCDPISGHTALYWYRQSLGQGLEFLIYFQGNSAPDKSGLPSDRFSAERTGGSVSTLTIQRTQQEDSAVYLCASNPGTGYTDTQYFGPGTRLTVL.

This clonotype showed up just a few times. This rearrangement joins TRBV27 to TRBJ2-2; D unresolved. The V end was cut by 6 bases, the J end by 5 bases, with 13 bases between. Germline CDR1 MNHEY, CDR2 SMNVEV (reference sequence). The CDR3 covers 14 residues. Here the CDR3 reads CASSGRRGTGELFF. The CDR3 DNA follows: TGTGCCAGCAGCGGCAGGAGAGGAACCGGGGAGCTGTTTTTT.

The sample holds many counts of this clonotype. This chain joins TRBV15 and TRBJ2-3, with a tentative D call TRBD2 (6 bases). Looked up from germline, CDR1 is LNHNV and CDR2 is YYDKDF (reference sequence). The CDR3 runs 15 residues. The V and J ends lost 5 bases and 3 bases respectively, with 15 bases between them. The CDR3 DNA reads as TGTGCCACCAGCGGCCGACTAGGAGGGACAGATACGCAGTATTTT. This gives the protein CATSGRLGGTDTQYF.

This clonotype is medium-sized (0.01 to 0.1%). V is TRBV5-5 and J is TRBJ2-1; the D gene is possibly TRBD2 (6 bases). The CDR3 covers 15 residues. V was clipped by 2 bases and J by 3 bases, with 12 bases between them. CDR1 and CDR2 (germline): SGHKS, YYEKEE (reference sequence). This CDR3 reads CASSFRPGGYNEQFF. CDR3 in DNA: TGTGCCAGCAGCTTTCGGCCCGGGGGCTACAATGAGCAGTTCTTC.

This clonotype was seen many times. The V gene is TRBV7-8, the J gene TRBJ2-6; D call uncertain. This CDR3 region has 18 residues. V was clipped by 7 bases and J by 0 bases, with 19 bases between them. CDR1 SGHVS and CDR2 FQNEAQ come from the germline V gene. The CDR3 spells CASTEWRGWSSGANVLTF. Here the CDR3 DNA reads TGTGCCAGCACTGAATGGAGAGGTTGGTCCTCTGGGGCCAACGTCCTGACTTTC. The full variable domain, in which reference TRBV7-8 and TRBJ2-6 provide the parts outside the CDR3, is GAGVSQSPRYKVAKRGQDVALRCDPISGHVSLFWYQQALGQGPEFLTYFQNEAQLDKSGLPSDRFFAERPEGSVSTLKIQRTQQEDSAVYLCASTEWRGWSSGANVLTFGAGSRLTVL.

Ten or more counts support this clonotype. The V call is TRBV28, the J call TRBJ1-1; D gene unclear. The CDR3 consists of 13 residues. Trimming removed 10 bases at V and 0 bases at J, with 12 bases between. Germline V gene sequence: CDR1 MDHEN, CDR2 SYDVKM. The CDR3 sequence: CATHKLLNTEAFF. The CDR3 region has the DNA TGTGCCACCCATAAACTATTGAACACTGAAGCTTTCTTT.

With regard to this clonotype: With a much larger clone just one base away, this may be a read error. V is TRBV7-2 and J is TRBJ2-3, with D perhaps TRBD1 or TRBD2 (5 bases each). The germline gives CDR1 SGHTA, CDR2 FQGNSA. The CDR3 spans 11 residues. V shed 5 bases and J shed 14 bases, with 14 bases lying between them. This CDR3 is CASSIGTWRYF. CDR3 coding DNA: TGTGCCAGCAGCATCGGGACCTGGAGGTATTTT.

In its sample, this clonotype was seen a few times. The rearrangement links TRBV7-2 to TRBJ2-7, with unresolved D. The germline CDR1 and CDR2 sequences are SGHTA and FQGNSA. The germline V and J ends were trimmed by 6 bases and 3 bases, with 12 bases remaining between them. The CDR3 sequence is 13 residues long. The CDR3 reads CASSSRPFYEQYF. CDR3 bases: TGTGCCAGCAGTTCGAGACCCTTCTACGAGCAGTACTTC.

The genes are TRBV27 and TRBJ2-7; D is possibly TRBD2 (5 bases). The V gene lost 6 bases and the J gene lost 0 bases, with 9 bases spanning the gap. This CDR3 contains 13 residues. Germline-derived CDR1 and CDR2 are MNHEY and SMNVEV (reference sequence). The CDR3 is CASRRTASYEQYF. The CDR3 DNA sequence: TGTGCCAGCAGAAGGACTGCCTCCTACGAGCAGTACTTC.

This clonotype was detected once. The chain has TRBV20-1 and TRBJ1-1; possibly TRBD1 for D (5 bases). Germline assignment: CDR1 DFQATT and CDR2 SNEGSKA (reference sequence). Trimming cost V 6 bases and J 10 bases, with 21 bases left between them. This CDR3 contains 13 residues. The CDR3 protein is CSACDSSVMGAFF. The CDR3 nucleotides read TGCAGTGCCTGCGACAGCTCGGTCATGGGAGCTTTCTTT.

This clonotype appeared many times. The chain links TRBV19 to TRBJ2-2; D might be TRBD1 (6 bases). The V end was cut by 3 bases, the J end by 5 bases, with 16 bases between. The CDR3 runs 16 residues. Germline CDR1 and CDR2: LNHDA and SQIVND (reference sequence). The CDR3 loop reads CASSIRAGVGTGELFF. In nucleotides, the CDR3 is TGTGCCAGTAGTATCCGGGCAGGGGTAGGAACCGGGGAGCTGTTTTTT.

CDR3 in amino acids: CASSPLDRDNGYTF. The CDR3 DNA reads as TGTGCCAGCTCACCACTCGACAGGGACAATGGCTACACCTTC. The chain has TRBV18 and TRBJ1-2; 7 nucleotides align to TRBD1. The germline V gene has CDR1 KGHSH and CDR2 LQKENI. Losses at the gene ends were 1 base for V and 6 bases for J; bases not matched to a gene: 5. This CDR3 has 14 residues.

The V gene is TRBV7-2, the J gene TRBJ1-1; D possibly corresponds to TRBD1 (6 bases). Trimming removed 1 base at V and 6 bases at J, with 9 bases between. The CDR3 is 13 amino acids. The V gene's germline CDR1 is SGHTA and CDR2 FQGNSA. The CDR3 DNA follows: TGTGCCAGCAGCTTAGGGGGGCAAGCTGAAGCTTTCTTT. Its translation is CASSLGGQAEAFF.

V gene TRBV12-3 or TRBV12-4 combines with J gene TRBJ1-2; D gene unclear. V was shortened by 5 bases and J by 2 bases, with 9 bases between the two germline ends. The CDR3 contains 13 residues. CDR3: CASSEQRNYGYTF. CDR3 sequence (DNA): TGTGCCAGCAGTGAACAGAGAAACTATGGCTACACCTTC.

About this clonotype: A read error may produce the germline difference seen at one junction end. The chain couples TRBV7-9 to TRBJ1-6; D ambiguous. The CDR3 has 17 residues. CDR1 is SEHNR and CDR2 is FQNEAQ in the germline V gene (reference sequence). This CDR3 is CASSLEFTSWAQSPLNF. The CDR3 nucleotides are TGTGCCAGCAGCTTAGAGTTTACGTCCTGGGCACAATCACCCCTCAACTTT.

The chain couples TRBV10-3 to TRBJ1-6, with a possible D match to TRBD1 (5 bases). Trimming stripped 4 bases from V and 10 bases from J, with 17 bases between. Germline V gene sequence: CDR1 ENHRY, CDR2 SYGVKD. CDR3 length: 15 residues. The CDR3 loop reads CAISGQGGMGSPLHF. In nucleotides, the CDR3 is TGTGCCATCAGTGGGCAGGGTGGTATGGGCTCACCCCTCCACTTT.

The chain carries TRBV6-6 and TRBJ2-2; no firm D call. Germline CDR1 reads MNHNY; CDR2 reads SVGAGI (reference sequence). Trimming left V 6 bases short and J 3 bases short, with 8 bases between. The CDR3 spans 13 residues. CDR3 nucleotide sequence: TGTGCCAGCAGCCTGATGTACACCGGGGAGCTGTTTTTT. Its protein product is CASSLMYTGELFF.

This clonotype was detected only a few times. The chain combines TRBV15 with TRBJ1-1, with a weak D call TRBD1 (5 bases). The germline gives CDR1 LNHNV, CDR2 YYDKDF (reference sequence). V was pared by 2 bases and J by 3 bases, with 10 bases between. CDR3 length: 14 amino acids. The CDR3 region has the DNA TGTGCCACCAGCAGATTGGGGGTAGACACTGAAGCTTTCTTT. Its protein product is CATSRLGVDTEAFF.

The chain carries TRBV2 and TRBJ1-1, with 7 bases aligning to TRBD1. The CDR3 has 15 amino acids. Looked up from germline, CDR1 is SNHLY and CDR2 is FYNNEI. The V and J ends lost 4 bases and 0 bases, in that order; junction bases with no gene match: 5. CDR3 sequence reads: CASSAQGFMNTEAFF. DNA for the CDR3: TGTGCCAGCAGTGCACAGGGGTTCATGAACACTGAAGCTTTCTTT.